The sample holds many counts of the clone carrying this T cell receptor beta chain. The entry originates in a study of response to subunit inactivated influenza vaccine. The CDR3 extends over 15 amino acids. CDR1 is MNHEY and CDR2 is SVGEGT in the germline V gene. The trim removed 6 bases at V and 7 bases at J, leaving 9 bases unmatched. TCRdb redid the calling of the RT-PCR reads with MiXCR, one entry per CDR3 protein. Counted here are roughly 460,000 distinct CDR3 sequences, approximately 9.9% occurring once; the ten biggest clones make up approximately 12%. This clonotype was obtained from a man between 50 and 59 years old who received an inactivated influenza vaccine. This material consisted of PBMCs from blood, taken around seven weeks after vaccination. This chain links TRBV6-2 or TRBV6-3 with TRBJ1-6; 7 bases fit TRBD1. The DNA of the CDR3 is TGTGCCAGCAGGCCACAGGGACAGCCGAATTCACCCCTCCACTTT. Translated, it gives CASRPQGQPNSPLHF.